This is a list of T cell receptor beta chains from one sample in a study of CD8+ T cells in alopecia areata. The assay was immunoSEQ multiplex PCR, and TCRdb's table has in-frame clones only and misses some. The top ten clones hold about 24% of a sample with about 100,000 clones, roughly 89% of them seen once. The starting material was CD8+ T cells sorted from blood, obtained at week 24, from a patient treated with tofacitinib. Receptors originate from a human donor with alopecia areata. CDR3s include the opening cysteine and the closing phenylalanine or tryptophan. The D gene is left open where the match is weak. A row's size may be missing; if present it is once, few, many or a size class.

d_gene: NA
j_gene: TRBJ1-1
abundance: NA
v_gene: TRBV7-2
CDR3aa: CASSLRREVGTEAFF
CDR3nt: TGTGCCAGCAGCCTAAGACGGGAGGTGGGCACTGAAGCTTTCTTT

d_gene: NA
j_gene: TRBJ2-7
abundance: once
v_gene: TRBV7-2
CDR3aa: CASSLALGTYEQYF
CDR3nt: TGTGCCAGCAGCTTAGCTTTGGGAACCTACGAGCAGTACTTC

d_gene: NA
j_gene: TRBJ2-7
abundance: NA
v_gene: TRBV5-1
CDR3aa: CASSLVTAASEQYF
CDR3nt: TGCGCCAGCAGCTTGGTAACGGCGGCGAGCGAGCAGTACTTC

d_gene: TRBD1
j_gene: TRBJ2-7
abundance: NA
v_gene: TRBV30
CDR3aa: CAWSRDRGYEQYF
CDR3nt: TGTGCCTGGAGTCGGGACAGGGGCTACGAGCAGTACTTC

d_gene: NA
j_gene: TRBJ2-1
abundance: NA
v_gene: TRBV10-2
CDR3aa: CASSVNNEQFF
CDR3nt: TGCGCCAGCAGTGTAAACAATGAGCAGTTCTTC

d_gene: NA
j_gene: TRBJ2-7
abundance: NA
v_gene: TRBV5-6
CDR3aa: CASSLVGGAYEQYF
CDR3nt: TGTGCCAGCAGCTTGGTTGGGGGAGCCTACGAGCAGTACTTC

d_gene: NA
j_gene: TRBJ2-1
abundance: NA
v_gene: TRBV4-1
CDR3aa: CASSQMTSAAGRNLDEQFF
CDR3nt: TGCGCCAGCAGCCAGATGACCTCCGCGGCGGGACGAAACTTGGATGAGCAGTTCTTC

d_gene: TRBD1
j_gene: TRBJ1-1
abundance: NA
v_gene: TRBV11-2
CDR3aa: CASPGTEPGNGEAFF
CDR3nt: TGTGCCAGCCCGGGGACAGAGCCTGGCAATGGTGAAGCTTTCTTT

d_gene: NA
j_gene: TRBJ1-1
abundance: NA
v_gene: TRBV19
CDR3aa: CASSMTGNTEAFF
CDR3nt: TGTGCCAGTAGTATGACAGGGAACACTGAAGCTTTCTTT

d_gene: NA
j_gene: TRBJ2-1
abundance: NA
v_gene: TRBV27
CDR3aa: CASSLQRDLFYNEQFF
CDR3nt: TGTGCCAGCAGTCTACAACGGGACTTATTCTACAATGAGCAGTTCTTC

d_gene: TRBD2
j_gene: TRBJ2-1
abundance: NA
v_gene: TRBV5-4
CDR3aa: CASRPTSGVYNEQFF
CDR3nt: TGTGCCAGCAGACCGACTAGCGGGGTATACAATGAGCAGTTCTTC

d_gene: TRBD2
j_gene: TRBJ2-3
abundance: NA
v_gene: TRBV7-3
CDR3aa: CASSLSGGRGTDTQYF
CDR3nt: TGTGCCAGCAGCTTGAGCGGGGGCCGGGGGACAGATACGCAGTATTTT

d_gene: NA
j_gene: TRBJ2-3
abundance: NA
v_gene: TRBV7-4
CDR3aa: CASSPGRVRQFTDTQYF
CDR3nt: TGTGCCAGCAGCCCAGGCCGGGTCAGGCAGTTCACAGATACGCAGTATTTT

d_gene: TRBD2
j_gene: TRBJ2-1
abundance: once
v_gene: TRBV5-1
CDR3aa: CASSSHLAGGPINEQFF
CDR3nt: TGCGCCAGCAGCAGTCATCTAGCGGGGGGGCCGATCAATGAGCAGTTCTTC

d_gene: NA
j_gene: TRBJ1-1
abundance: NA
v_gene: TRBV27
CDR3aa: CASSLRGGEAFF
CDR3nt: TGTGCCAGCAGTTTACGGGGAGGAGAAGCTTTCTTT

d_gene: NA
j_gene: TRBJ2-3
abundance: NA
v_gene: TRBV9
CDR3aa: CASSAGQFSTDTQYF
CDR3nt: TGTGCCAGCAGCGCCGGACAGTTTAGCACAGATACGCAGTATTTT

d_gene: TRBD1
j_gene: TRBJ1-2
abundance: NA
v_gene: TRBV5-1
CDR3aa: CASSTGQGRGNYGYTF
CDR3nt: TGCGCCAGCAGCACCGGACAGGGGAGGGGAAACTATGGCTACACCTTC

d_gene: TRBD1
j_gene: TRBJ1-4
abundance: few
v_gene: TRBV5-6
CDR3aa: CASSRTGDDEKLFF
CDR3nt: TGTGCCAGCAGCAGGACAGGGGATGATGAAAAACTGTTTTTT

d_gene: NA
j_gene: TRBJ1-1
abundance: NA
v_gene: TRBV4-3
CDR3aa: CASSQVTGASEAFF
CDR3nt: TGCGCCAGCAGCCAAGTTACGGGGGCGTCTGAAGCTTTCTTT

d_gene: NA
j_gene: TRBJ2-3
abundance: few
v_gene: TRBV19
CDR3aa: CASSVGALTDTQYF
CDR3nt: TGTGCCAGTAGTGTGGGGGCCTTGACAGATACGCAGTATTTT

d_gene: NA
j_gene: TRBJ1-5
abundance: NA
v_gene: TRBV13
CDR3aa: CASSSGLGAQHF
CDR3nt: TGTGCCAGCAGCTCAGGGCTAGGGGCCCAGCATTTT

d_gene: NA
j_gene: TRBJ1-1
abundance: NA
v_gene: TRBV6-5
CDR3aa: CASQRILNTEAFF
CDR3nt: TGTGCCAGCCAACGCATTCTGAACACTGAAGCTTTCTTT

d_gene: TRBD1
j_gene: TRBJ1-2
abundance: NA
v_gene: TRBV5-4
CDR3aa: CASSRSTGEGYTF
CDR3nt: TGTGCCAGCAGCAGATCCACAGGGGAAGGCTACACCTTC

d_gene: NA
j_gene: TRBJ2-7
abundance: NA
v_gene: TRBV4-1
CDR3aa: CASSQVLSYEQYF
CDR3nt: TGCGCCAGCAGCCAAGTTTTGAGCTACGAGCAGTACTTC

d_gene: TRBD2
j_gene: TRBJ2-1
abundance: NA
v_gene: TRBV6-6
CDR3aa: CASSYPGLGHNEQFF
CDR3nt: TGTGCCAGCAGTTACCCCGGACTAGGCCACAATGAGCAGTTCTTC

d_gene: NA
j_gene: TRBJ2-6
abundance: NA
v_gene: TRBV9
CDR3aa: CASSVASSGANVLTF
CDR3nt: TGTGCCAGCAGCGTAGCAAGCTCTGGGGCCAACGTCCTGACTTTC

d_gene: NA
j_gene: TRBJ2-7
abundance: NA
v_gene: TRBV19
CDR3aa: CASSMGAGAYEQYF
CDR3nt: TGTGCCAGTAGTATGGGGGCAGGGGCCTACGAGCAGTACTTC

d_gene: NA
j_gene: TRBJ2-1
abundance: medium-sized
v_gene: TRBV19
CDR3aa: CASSLGVGNEQFF
CDR3nt: TGTGCCAGTAGTTTGGGGGTAGGCAATGAGCAGTTCTTC

d_gene: TRBD1
j_gene: TRBJ2-5
abundance: NA
v_gene: TRBV5-5
CDR3aa: CASSPKTGGIETQYF
CDR3nt: TGTGCCAGCAGCCCTAAGACAGGGGGCATAGAGACCCAGTACTTC

d_gene: TRBD1
j_gene: TRBJ2-5
abundance: NA
v_gene: TRBV7-2
CDR3aa: CASSLVGQGAGMGEETQYF
CDR3nt: TGTGCCAGCAGCTTAGTTGGACAGGGGGCCGGGATGGGCGAAGAGACCCAGTACTTC

d_gene: NA
j_gene: TRBJ2-2
abundance: few
v_gene: TRBV7-9
CDR3aa: CASSHSKEVTGELFF
CDR3nt: TGTGCCAGCAGCCATAGCAAAGAGGTGACCGGGGAGCTGTTTTTT

d_gene: NA
j_gene: TRBJ1-6
abundance: NA
v_gene: TRBV9
CDR3aa: CASSVVGSYNSPLHF
CDR3nt: TGTGCCAGCAGCGTAGTAGGATCCTATAATTCACCCCTCCACTTT

d_gene: NA
j_gene: TRBJ2-3
abundance: NA
v_gene: TRBV7-2
CDR3aa: CASSSKLGPSTDTQYF
CDR3nt: TGTGCCAGCAGTTCTAAACTAGGACCTAGCACAGATACGCAGTATTTT

d_gene: TRBD1
j_gene: TRBJ1-1
abundance: once
v_gene: TRBV4-1
CDR3aa: CASSQQGGPGGAQTEAFF
CDR3nt: TGCGCCAGCAGCCAACAAGGGGGGCCAGGGGGCGCACAGACTGAAGCTTTCTTT

d_gene: NA
j_gene: TRBJ1-2
abundance: NA
v_gene: TRBV4-1
CDR3aa: CASSQTQTLFYGYTF
CDR3nt: TGCGCCAGCAGCCAAACACAGACGCTATTCTATGGCTACACCTTC

d_gene: NA
j_gene: TRBJ2-1
abundance: once
v_gene: TRBV2
CDR3aa: CASSEAGLSNEQFF
CDR3nt: TGTGCCAGCAGTGAAGCCGGTCTTAGCAACGAGCAGTTCTTC

d_gene: NA
j_gene: TRBJ2-1
abundance: few
v_gene: TRBV2
CDR3aa: CASSRDFIEQFF
CDR3nt: TGTGCCAGCAGCAGGGACTTCATCGAGCAGTTCTTC

d_gene: TRBD2
j_gene: TRBJ2-1
abundance: NA
v_gene: TRBV5-1
CDR3aa: CASKSGGALYNEQFF
CDR3nt: TGCGCCAGCAAGAGCGGGGGGGCCCTCTACAATGAGCAGTTCTTC

d_gene: TRBD1
j_gene: TRBJ1-3
abundance: few
v_gene: TRBV2
CDR3aa: CASSEQGANGNTIYF
CDR3nt: TGTGCCAGCAGTGAGCAGGGGGCGAACGGAAACACCATATATTTT

d_gene: NA
j_gene: TRBJ2-1
abundance: NA
v_gene: TRBV7-9
CDR3aa: CASSITFRGAHEQFF
CDR3nt: TGTGCCAGCAGCATCACTTTTCGGGGGGCTCATGAGCAGTTCTTC

d_gene: TRBD1
j_gene: TRBJ2-7
abundance: NA
v_gene: TRBV9
CDR3aa: CASSVGTGAEQYF
CDR3nt: TGTGCCAGCAGCGTAGGGACAGGGGCCGAGCAGTACTTC